Detailed here is one T cell receptor beta chain. The CDR3 is made up of 14 amino acids. Trimming cost V 0 bases and J 7 bases; bases outside gene matches: 3. Germline CDR1 and CDR2: SGDLS and YYNGEE. None of the donors, who were healthy HIV-negative adults, had recently had acute infections or vaccinations. A split of CD4+ cells into CD45RA+ naive and CD45RA-negative memory subsets was performed. TCRdb keeps only in-frame clones here, not all; method: immunoSEQ multiplex PCR. Counted here are a few million clones, just over 90% occurring once; the ten biggest clones make up about 0.39%. The data derive from a study of shared clonotypes between healthy human individuals. About the research overall: A couple of women and a few men aged 18 to 49 made up the donors.

What was sequenced was naive CD4+ T cells from PBMCs. Subset given: CD45RA+ positively selected. This TCR came from a young man in good health. Some clones in this sample may be carry-over from other donors' samples. The chain recombines TRBV9 with TRBJ1-2; 10 bases align to TRBD1. For the CDR3, the DNA is TGTGCCAGCAGCGTAGATGGACAGGGGGTTGGCTACACCTTC. This encodes CASSVDGQGVGYTF. The entire variable domain, with the rest obtained from reference TRBV9 and TRBJ1-2, is as follows: DSGVTQTPKHLITATGQRVTLRCSPRSGDLSVYWYQQSLDQGLQFLIQYYNGEERAKGNILERFSAQQFPDLHSELNLSSLELGDSALYFCASSVDGQGVGYTFGSGTRLTVV.